Below, 14 T cell receptor beta chains from the same sample are listed, as sequenced in a study of blood T cells in healthy people across ages. Together with a sample-barcoded 5' primer, a J-beta primer mix was included in a second PCR lasting roughly 7 to 11 cycles. Via MiXCR, TCRdb re-called the 5' RACE reads, giving one row per CDR3 protein. The data contain fewer than 2,000,000 distinct CDR3 sequences, roughly a third of them singletons. Specimen: blood. Receptor source: a woman between 25 and 40 years old in good health.

The chain has TRBV11-2 and TRBJ2-1; D possibly matches TRBD1 or TRBD2 (5 bases each). The V end lost 4 bases, the J end lost 2 bases, and 12 bases lay between the germline ends. The V gene's germline CDR1 is SGHAT and CDR2 FQNNGV. CDR3 length: 15 amino acids. CDR3 residues: CASSYGRGTYNEQFF. CDR3 DNA: TGTGCCAGCAGCTACGGACGGGGCACCTACAATGAGCAGTTCTTC.

This clonotype was seen only a few times. This chain joins TRBV7-9 and TRBJ1-2, with 9 bases that match TRBD1. V shed 5 bases and J 8 bases; nucleotides not matched to a gene: 6. The CDR3 covers 13 residues. The germline gives CDR1 SEHNR, CDR2 FQNEAQ (reference sequence). CDR3 residues: CASSRDRVGGYTF. The DNA for the CDR3 is TGTGCCAGCAGCAGGGACAGGGTCGGGGGCTACACCTTC. The entire variable domain, with the rest obtained from reference TRBV7-9 and TRBJ1-2, is as follows: DTGVSQNPRHKITKRGQNVTFRCDPISEHNRLYWYRQTLGQGPEFLTYFQNEAQLEKSRLLSDRFSAERPKGSFSTLEIQRTEQGDSAMYLCASSRDRVGGYTFGSGTRLTVV.

The V gene is TRBV7-9, the J gene TRBJ2-6; 10 nucleotides line up with TRBD1. The germline CDR1 and CDR2 sequences are SEHNR and FQNEAQ (reference sequence). The CDR3 sequence is 18 residues long. The V gene end was trimmed by 4 bases and the J gene end by 3 bases; junction bases not matched to a gene: 9. The CDR3 bases are TGTGCCAGCAGCTACCTGACAGGGGGCTTGAGTGGGGCCAACGTCCTGACTTTC. It encodes CASSYLTGGLSGANVLTF.

The chain has TRBV28 and TRBJ2-1, with D perhaps matching TRBD1 or TRBD2 (5 bases each). V was trimmed by 3 bases and J by 7 bases, leaving 10 bases between them. From germline, CDR1 is MDHEN and CDR2 SYDVKM. The CDR3 totals 13 residues. The DNA for the CDR3 is TGTGCCAGCAGTTTGGGGGTGGTAAATGAGCAGTTCTTC. Encoded protein: CASSLGVVNEQFF.

This clonotype was counted between two and nine times. V is TRBV12-3 or TRBV12-4 and J is TRBJ2-4; D is undetermined. The CDR3 runs 14 residues. Trimming took 4 bases from V and 13 from J, leaving 20 bases between them. Here the CDR3 DNA reads TGTGCCAGCAGTTCAATGACCGCACCTGACGGGCAGTACTTC. Translation: CASSSMTAPDGQYF.

The chain couples TRBV7-9 to TRBJ1-1; tentatively, D is TRBD1 (6 bases). V was cut by 8 bases and J by 3 bases, with 31 bases left in between. CDR1 SEHNR and CDR2 FQNEAQ come from the germline V gene (reference sequence). The CDR3 consists of 19 residues. This CDR3 is CASSFSVMGGMRLDTEAFF. The DNA for the CDR3 is TGTGCCAGCTCTTTTTCAGTAATGGGGGGCATGCGGTTGGACACTGAAGCTTTCTTT.

About this clonotype itself: A much more abundant neighbour one base away suggests this may be a read error. The chain employs TRBV29-1 and TRBJ2-3, with no clear D. The V and J ends lost 2 bases and 10 bases respectively, with 7 bases between them. Germline CDR1 SQVTM, CDR2 ANQGSEA. The CDR3 is 10 residues long. The CDR3 reads CSVERDAQYF. For the CDR3, the DNA is TGCAGCGTTGAAAGGGATGCGCAGTATTTT.

A remark on this clonotype: A read error may be the cause here, since a much bigger clone is one base away. The V and J genes are TRBV12-3 or TRBV12-4 and TRBJ2-5; 11 bases line up with TRBD2. CDR3 length: 16 amino acids. CDR3 sequence: CARSPGTSGLKRTQYF. In nucleotides, the CDR3 is TGTGCCCGCAGTCCAGGGACTAGCGGACTCAAGAGAACCCAGTACTTC.

This rearrangement joins TRBV12-5 to TRBJ2-7, with 7 bases that match TRBD2. The V gene end was trimmed by 2 bases and the J gene end by 2 bases; junction bases not matched to a gene: 3. The CDR3 loop spans 14 amino acids. CDR1 is LGHNT and CDR2 is FRNRAP in the germline V gene. The CDR3 spells CASGLWGGAYEQYF. The CDR3, as DNA: TGTGCTAGTGGTTTGTGGGGGGGGGCCTACGAGCAGTACTTC.

With respect to this clonotype: It may be a read error: a sequence one base away is much more abundant. The gene calls are TRBV7-3 and TRBJ2-1; TRBD2 agrees at 10 bases. This CDR3 has 15 amino acids. The junction had 5 bases not matched to a gene; V was cut back by 2 bases and J by 7 bases. Germline CDR1 SGHTA, CDR2 FQGTGA. CDR3 amino acids: CASSLWLAGANEQFF. CDR3 DNA sequence: TGTGCCAGCAGCTTATGGCTAGCGGGAGCAAATGAGCAGTTCTTC.

This clonotype was observed at least ten times. The junction and the germline gene differ at one end; a read error may be behind it. The chain has TRBV3-1 and TRBJ2-1; D may be TRBD2 (5 bases). Germline V gives CDR1 LGHDT, CDR2 YNNKEL (reference sequence). There are 14 residues in the CDR3. The CDR3 reads CASSQGAVYNEQFF. CDR3 coding DNA: TGCGCCAGCAGCCAAGGAGCGGTCTACAATGAGCAGTTCTTC.

This clonotype was counted only a few times. This sequence joins TRBV9 and TRBJ1-2, with a weak D call TRBD1 (5 bases). Germline assignment: CDR1 SGDLS and CDR2 YYNGEE. The CDR3 runs to 16 residues. V was trimmed by 0 bases and J by 1 base, leaving 13 bases between them. The CDR3 here is CASSVGRDRLNYGYTF. CDR3 nucleotide sequence: TGTGCCAGCAGCGTAGGGAGGGACCGGCTTAACTATGGCTACACCTTC.

This clonotype was observed a few times. V and J are TRBV20-1 and TRBJ1-2; unclear D gene. This CDR3 contains 13 residues. With 3 bases removed from V and 1 base from J, the gap between germline ends came to 9 bases. CDR1 is DFQATT, CDR2 SNEGSKA, per germline (reference sequence). CDR3 residues: CSASIGHNYGYTF. The CDR3 DNA sequence: TGCAGTGCTAGTATCGGGCATAACTATGGCTACACCTTC.

The V gene is TRBV5-5, the J gene TRBJ2-1; no clear D. V was clipped by 4 bases and J by 10 bases, with 18 bases between them. This CDR3 region has 14 residues. Per germline, CDR1 SGHKS and CDR2 YYEKEE (reference sequence). Here the CDR3 DNA reads TGTGCCAGCAGCCCCGACCCCAAAAGCAGGGAGCAGTTCTTC. It specifies CASSPDPKSREQFF.